This is a list of T cell receptor beta chains from one sample in a study of response to subunit inactivated influenza vaccine. TCRdb reprocessed the RT-PCR reads via MiXCR and lists one record per CDR3 protein. The data hold about 160,000 distinct CDR3 sequences, with around 9.9% observed a single time. The sample consisted of non-naive T cells sorted from PBMCs, taken about 40 days after vaccination. The receptors here all came from a man aged 50-60 years who received an inactivated influenza vaccine. The CDR3 runs from the conserved cysteine through the conserved F or W. A D gene is named only where the DNA matches it firmly. Only part of the rows carry a size: once, few, many, or a class if the clone is expanded.

abundance	d_gene	v_gene	j_gene	CDR3aa	CDR3nt
-	-	TRBV11-1	TRBJ2-7	CASSQDRNYEQYF	TGTGCCAGCAGTCAAGACAGGAATTACGAGCAGTACTTC
many	-	TRBV10-3	TRBJ2-7	CAIRPTESYEQYF	TGTGCCATCAGACCGACCGAGTCCTACGAGCAGTACTTC
many	-	TRBV20-1	TRBJ2-1	CSARRLASSYNEQFF	TGCAGTGCTAGAAGGCTAGCTAGCTCCTACAATGAGCAGTTCTTC
many	TRBD2	TRBV5-1	TRBJ2-5	CASSWRLAGETQYF	TGCGCCAGCAGCTGGAGACTAGCGGGAGAGACCCAGTACTTC
many	-	TRBV29-1	TRBJ2-7	CSVDGDSYEQYF	TGCAGCGTTGACGGGGACTCCTACGAGCAGTACTTC
many	TRBD1	TRBV5-1	TRBJ2-3	CASILGQGVTDTQYF	TGCGCCAGCATCTTAGGACAGGGTGTGACAGATACGCAGTATTTT
many	-	TRBV15	TRBJ2-5	CATSRDRGQGRETQYF	TGTGCCACCAGCAGAGATCGGGGTCAGGGGAGGGAGACCCAGTACTTC
-	TRBD1	TRBV5-5	TRBJ1-4	CASSLAHRDRGGNEKLFF	TGTGCCAGCAGCTTGGCTCATAGGGACAGGGGAGGTAATGAAAAACTGTTTTTT
many	-	TRBV7-2	TRBJ2-3	CASSLDSRRQYF	TGTGCCAGCAGCTTAGACTCGAGGCGGCAGTATTTT
few	TRBD2	TRBV6-5	TRBJ2-2	CASSYTSGDTGELFF	TGTGCCAGCAGTTACACTAGCGGCGACACCGGGGAGCTGTTTTTT
-	-	TRBV25-1	TRBJ2-5	CASSEFLGPQETQYF	TGTGCCAGCAGTGAATTTCTAGGTCCCCAAGAGACCCAGTACTTC
few	-	TRBV6-2/TRBV6-3	TRBJ2-1	CASSYPSSGLGPYNEQFF	TGTGCCAGCAGTTACCCTTCGAGCGGGCTTGGCCCCTACAATGAGCAGTTCTTC
many	-	TRBV7-9	TRBJ1-3	CAGEPLESSGNTIYF	TGTGCGGGAGAACCCCTCGAGAGCTCTGGAAACACCATATATTTT
-	TRBD2	TRBV10-3	TRBJ2-7	CAISGLADSYEQYF	TGTGCCATCAGCGGACTAGCGGATTCCTACGAGCAGTACTTC
few	-	TRBV12-3/TRBV12-4	TRBJ2-2	CASSLNRNTGELFF	TGTGCCAGCAGTTTGAACAGGAACACCGGGGAGCTGTTTTTT
many	TRBD2	TRBV5-1	TRBJ2-5	CASSPGTSKETQYF	TGCGCCAGCAGTCCCGGGACTAGTAAAGAGACCCAGTACTTC
few	-	TRBV10-3	TRBJ1-4	CAIGSAATNEKLFF	TGTGCCATCGGTAGTGCAGCAACTAATGAAAAACTGTTTTTT
many	TRBD1	TRBV29-1	TRBJ2-3	CSVERGGRDTQYF	TGCAGCGTTGAAAGAGGGGGCAGAGATACGCAGTATTTT
many	TRBD1	TRBV12-3/TRBV12-4	TRBJ2-6	CASSLRRRGLSTGANVLTF	TGTGCCAGCAGTTTACGCCGCAGGGGGCTATCTACTGGGGCCAACGTCCTGACTTTC
few	TRBD2	TRBV27	TRBJ2-3	CASSQLAGDFPDTQYF	TGTGCCAGCAGTCAGCTAGCGGGGGATTTCCCAGATACGCAGTATTTT
few	TRBD1	TRBV6-1	TRBJ1-2	CASSENRDREGYTF	TGTGCCAGCAGTGAGAACCGGGACAGGGAAGGCTACACCTTC
few	-	TRBV3-1	TRBJ2-5	CASSRQNQETQYF	TGTGCCAGCAGCCGACAGAACCAAGAGACCCAGTACTTC
many	-	TRBV6-2/TRBV6-3	TRBJ1-4	CATSGFAPEKLFF	TGTGCCACCAGCGGATTCGCCCCTGAAAAACTGTTTTTT
many	-	TRBV20-1	TRBJ1-5	CSARTGNNQPQHF	TGCAGTGCTAGAACAGGGAACAATCAGCCCCAGCATTTT
few	TRBD1	TRBV29-1	TRBJ2-5	CSVRALNRGPLVDQYF	TGCAGCGTACGAGCCCTAAACAGGGGACCCCTCGTGGACCAGTACTTC
many	-	TRBV7-8	TRBJ2-1	CASSPKVAYNEQFF	TGTGCCAGCAGCCCAAAGGTCGCCTACAATGAGCAGTTCTTC
-	TRBD1	TRBV5-6	TRBJ1-1	CASSASDRDRRNTEAFF	TGTGCCAGCAGCGCCTCCGACCGGGACAGGAGAAATACTGAAGCTTTCTTT
-	TRBD1	TRBV5-1	TRBJ2-1	CASSLSQGAHNEQFF	TGCGCCAGCAGCTTGTCCCAGGGGGCGCACAATGAGCAGTTCTTC
-	-	TRBV20-1	TRBJ2-3	CSARDGAGSTDTQYF	TGCAGTGCTAGAGATGGGGCGGGGAGCACAGATACGCAGTATTTT
many	-	TRBV6-1	TRBJ2-2	CASTPSGTGTTGELFF	TGTGCCAGCACCCCTAGCGGGACAGGGACCACCGGGGAGCTGTTTTTT
many	-	TRBV24-1	TRBJ1-5	CATSDLLRDPTGISNQPQHF	TGTGCCACCAGTGATTTGCTCAGGGATCCTACCGGAATTAGCAATCAGCCCCAGCATTTT
many	-	TRBV7-2	TRBJ1-1	CASSSQGTNTEAFF	TGTGCCAGCAGCTCGCAGGGCACCAACACTGAAGCTTTCTTT
many	TRBD1	TRBV6-2/TRBV6-3	TRBJ2-1	CASSYGDRDANEQFF	TGTGCCAGCAGTTACGGCGACAGGGATGCAAATGAGCAGTTCTTC
few	-	TRBV7-9	TRBJ2-5	CASSLHGGDLRKTQYF	TGTGCCAGCAGCTTACATGGTGGCGATCTAAGAAAGACCCAGTACTTC
few	TRBD2	TRBV20-1	TRBJ2-1	CSSVPVTSGRADEQFF	TGCAGTAGTGTACCCGTGACTAGCGGGAGGGCCGATGAGCAGTTCTTC